This TCR beta chain was documented in a study of T cells expressing NK-cell markers. Study-level background: Most of the eight sequenced donors tested HCMV-seropositive; one tested seronegative.

TCRdb reprocessed the 5' RACE reads and stores each CDR3 protein as one record, lacking DNA. The clone table shows about 110,000 distinct CDR3 sequences, with the ten largest holding around 20%. The germline CDR1 and CDR2 sequences are MDHEN and SYDVKM. The CDR3 contains 14 residues. The TCR originated in a woman between 18 and 70 years old in good health. Sequencing was done on a sample of blood T cells: a sorted CD56 or NKG2C T cell subset, CD4+ or CD8+ T cells, or bulk PBMC T cells (not recorded which). The chain combines TRBV28 with TRBJ2-7. CDR3 sequence reads: CASSLYRGGYEQYF.